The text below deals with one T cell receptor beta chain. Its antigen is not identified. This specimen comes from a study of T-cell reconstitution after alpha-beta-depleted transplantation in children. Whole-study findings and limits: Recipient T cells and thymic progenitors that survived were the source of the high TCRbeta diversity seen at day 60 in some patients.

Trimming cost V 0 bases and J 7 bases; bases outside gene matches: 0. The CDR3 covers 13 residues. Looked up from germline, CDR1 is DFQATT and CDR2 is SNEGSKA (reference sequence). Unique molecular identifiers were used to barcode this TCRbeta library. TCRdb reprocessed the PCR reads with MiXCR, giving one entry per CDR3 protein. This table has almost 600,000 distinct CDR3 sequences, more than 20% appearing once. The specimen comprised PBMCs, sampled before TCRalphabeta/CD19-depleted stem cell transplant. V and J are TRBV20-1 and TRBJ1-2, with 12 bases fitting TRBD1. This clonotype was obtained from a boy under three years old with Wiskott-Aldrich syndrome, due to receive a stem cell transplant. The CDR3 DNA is TGCAGTGCTAGAGAGGGACAGGGGGCTGGCTACACCTTC. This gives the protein CSAREGQGAGYTF.